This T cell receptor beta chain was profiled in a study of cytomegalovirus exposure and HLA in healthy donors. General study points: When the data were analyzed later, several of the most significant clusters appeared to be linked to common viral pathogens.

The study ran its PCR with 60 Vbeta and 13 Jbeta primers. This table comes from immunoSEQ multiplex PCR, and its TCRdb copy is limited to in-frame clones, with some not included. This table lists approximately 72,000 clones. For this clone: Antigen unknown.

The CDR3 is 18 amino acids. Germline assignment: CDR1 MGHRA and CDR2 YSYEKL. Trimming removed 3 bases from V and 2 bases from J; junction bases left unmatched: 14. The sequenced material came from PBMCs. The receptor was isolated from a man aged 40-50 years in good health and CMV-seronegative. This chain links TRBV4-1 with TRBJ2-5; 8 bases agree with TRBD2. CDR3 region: CASSHGGYGGARQETQYF. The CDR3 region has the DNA TGCGCCAGCAGCCACGGGGGTTACGGGGGGGCACGGCAAGAGACCCAGTACTTC.